This TCR beta chain stems from a study of beta chain features in type 1 diabetes. For the study at large: Across the samples, over 85 million sorted cells were examined in total.

Purities in excess of 95% were seen in all sorted populations. This clone was detected a few times. Its antigen remains unidentified. The sequenced template was cDNA made from the entire isolated RNA. About 3.57 million reads per sample were averaged for naive, central memory and regulatory samples. Data came from immunoSEQ multiplex PCR; TCRdb stores just in-frame clones and leaves some out. The table has about 620,000 clones, 15% to 19% seen once; the top ten hold about 0.097%. General study points: TCRB repertoires of naive, central memory and Treg cells appeared more similar among patients than among healthy donors.

This TCR was sampled from a man younger than 35 in good health. The material sequenced was naive CD4+ T cells from blood.

CDR3 residues: CASSPLGVAVLAEQFF. The CDR3 nucleotides read TGTGCCAGCAGCCCCCTCGGGGTAGCGGTCTTGGCTGAGCAGTTCTTC. V and J are TRBV7-2 and TRBJ2-1; a weak D match, TRBD2 (6 bases). The germline CDR1 and CDR2 sequences are SGHTA and FQGNSA. The CDR3 sequence is 16 residues long. The V and J ends lost 5 bases and 9 bases respectively, with 23 bases between them.